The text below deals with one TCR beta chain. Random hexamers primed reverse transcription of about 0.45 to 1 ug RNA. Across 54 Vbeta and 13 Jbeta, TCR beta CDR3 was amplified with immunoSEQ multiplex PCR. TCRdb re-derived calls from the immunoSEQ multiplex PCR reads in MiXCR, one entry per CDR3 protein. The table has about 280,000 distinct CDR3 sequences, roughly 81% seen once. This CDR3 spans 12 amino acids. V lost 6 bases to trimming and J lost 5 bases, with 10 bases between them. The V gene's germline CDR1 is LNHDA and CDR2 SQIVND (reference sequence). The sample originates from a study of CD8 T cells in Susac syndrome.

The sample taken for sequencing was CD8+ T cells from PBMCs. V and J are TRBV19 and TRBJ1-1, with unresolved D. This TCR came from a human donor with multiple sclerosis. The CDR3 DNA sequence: TGTGCCAGTAGCCAATATGAAACTGAAGCTTTCTTT. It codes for CASSQYETEAFF. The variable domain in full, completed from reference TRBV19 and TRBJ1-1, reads DGGITQSPKYLFRKEGQNVTLSCEQNLNHDAMYWYRQDPGQGLRLIYYSQIVNDFQKGDIAEGYSVSREKKESFPLTVTSAQKNPTAFYLCASSQYETEAFFGQGTRLTVV.